Listed here are 24 T cell receptor beta chains from one sample, sequenced in a study of T cell repertoires in cytomegalovirus infection. For these receptors, no antigen is known. TCRdb called the reads again in MiXCR, with one record for every CDR3 protein. This table has about 150,000 distinct CDR3 sequences, 30% to 40% appearing once. Sequenced material: CD8+ T cells from cultured PBMCs, taken from culture after CMV antigen stimulation. Source of these receptors: a human donor in good health (CMV status not recorded). Some clones in this sample may be carry-over from other donors' samples.

This rearrangement joins TRBV14 to TRBJ2-1; either TRBD1 or TRBD2 may supply D (5 bases each). Trimming pared 0 bases from V and 10 bases from J, leaving 13 bases between. Germline V gene sequence: CDR1 SGHDN, CDR2 FVKESK. The CDR3 has 14 amino acids. Written as DNA, the CDR3 is TGTGCCAGCAGCCAAGATACCGGGGCGCGCGAGCAGTTCTTC. Amino acid sequence: CASSQDTGAREQFF.

This clonotype was observed many times. The chain combines TRBV7-6 with TRBJ1-1, with D hard to call. From germline, CDR1 is SGHVS and CDR2 FNYEAQ. This CDR3 spans 13 amino acids. The V gene lost 7 bases and the J gene lost 5 bases, with 14 bases spanning the gap. The CDR3 region is CASTRSPGTEAFF. The DNA for the CDR3 is TGTGCCAGCACCAGGAGCCCGGGGACTGAAGCTTTCTTT.

The sample holds many counts of this clonotype. V gene TRBV28 combines with J gene TRBJ1-1, with 11 bases aligning to TRBD1. J lost 6 bases, V lost 2 bases, and 11 bases had no gene match. CDR1 and CDR2 (germline): MDHEN, SYDVKM. This CDR3 has 17 residues. As DNA, the CDR3 is TGTGCCAGCAGTTTAGGGGGACAGGGGGACTGGATCGCTGAAGCTTTCTTT. Its protein is CASSLGGQGDWIAEAFF.

This chain links TRBV12-3 or TRBV12-4 with TRBJ2-5, with TRBD2 matching 10 bases. This CDR3 is 13 amino acids long. J was trimmed by 5 bases and V by 7 bases; bases with no gene match: 4. The CDR3 coding sequence is TGTGCCAGCAAACTAGCGGGGATCGAGACCCAGTACTTC. Translation gives CASKLAGIETQYF.

V and J are TRBV15 and TRBJ2-3, with D perhaps given as TRBD1 or TRBD2 (5 bases each). CDR3 size: 14 residues. CDR1 and CDR2 (germline): LNHNV, YYDKDF (reference sequence). V was trimmed by 3 bases and J by 5 bases, leaving 12 bases between them. CDR3 sequence: CATSSRVEGDTQYF. DNA of the CDR3: TGTGCCACCAGCAGCAGGGTTGAGGGAGATACGCAGTATTTT.

This clonotype was observed at least ten times. J is TRBJ2-5 and V is TRBV7-9; D gene unclear. In germline, CDR1 is SEHNR, CDR2 FQNEAQ (reference sequence). The V gene lost 2 bases and the J gene lost 1 base, with 5 bases spanning the gap. CDR3 size: 13 residues. CDR3 in DNA: TGTGCCAGCAGCTTACGGTCCCAAGAGACCCAGTACTTC. It encodes CASSLRSQETQYF.

This rearrangement joins TRBV6-5 to TRBJ2-1; 9 nucleotides agree with TRBD1. V lost 2 bases, J lost 3 bases, and 2 bases stayed unmatched. From germline, CDR1 is MNHEY and CDR2 SVGAGI. This CDR3 contains 15 residues. The CDR3 nucleotides read TGTGCCAGCAGTTACGGACAGGGGTTCTACAATGAGCAGTTCTTC. It encodes CASSYGQGFYNEQFF.

The chain is built from TRBV19 and TRBJ2-3; D may be TRBD2 (5 bases). This CDR3 is built from 13 residues. CDR1 is LNHDA, CDR2 SQIVND, per germline (reference sequence). V lost 3 bases and J lost 5, with 9 bases in between. The CDR3 sequence is CASSIVEGDTQYF. In DNA, the CDR3 is TGTGCCAGTAGTATTGTTGAGGGAGATACGCAGTATTTT.

This clonotype was counted only a few times. V and J are TRBV6-1 and TRBJ2-7; 7 bases are shared with TRBD1. Germline V CDR1 and CDR2: MNHNS, SASEGT. V shed 0 bases and J 2 bases; nucleotides not matched to a gene: 4. CDR3 length equals 15 residues. CDR3 sequence: CASSEALGTAYEQYF. CDR3 DNA: TGTGCCAGCAGTGAAGCGCTTGGGACAGCCTACGAGCAGTACTTC.

This clonotype was picked up a small number of times. The gene calls are TRBV5-6 and TRBJ1-1; TRBD1 aligns across 10 bases. This CDR3 is 17 amino acids long. Trimming cost V 0 bases and J 2 bases; bases outside gene matches: 7. Looked up from germline, CDR1 is SGHDT and CDR2 is YYEEEE. CDR3: CASSLGGTGALNTEAFF. Written as DNA, the CDR3 is TGTGCCAGCAGCTTGGGGGGGACAGGGGCCCTAAACACTGAAGCTTTCTTT.

This clonotype was detected only a few times. The chain combines TRBV4-2 with TRBJ2-7; 12 bases map to TRBD2. The CDR3 is 17 amino acids. CDR1 is LGHNA, CDR2 YNFKEQ, per germline. Trimming at V came to 4 bases and at J to 3 bases, leaving 10 bases not matched to a gene. CDR3: CASSLRAGTSGFYEQYF. In DNA, the CDR3 is TGTGCCAGCAGCCTCAGGGCAGGGACTAGCGGGTTCTACGAGCAGTACTTC.

This clonotype has only a few counts. The chain links TRBV6-6 to TRBJ2-1, with D tentatively TRBD2 (7 bases). The V gene lost 1 base and the J gene lost 6 bases, with 13 bases spanning the gap. Germline values: CDR1 MNHNY, CDR2 SVGAGI (reference sequence). There are 15 residues in the CDR3. In DNA form, the CDR3 reads TGTGCCAGCAGTTACTTAGGGGGGGGGCTCAATGAGCAGTTCTTC. This translates into CASSYLGGGLNEQFF.

The sample holds a few counts of this clonotype. V and J are TRBV28 and TRBJ2-7; D is possibly TRBD1 (5 bases). The ends were cut back, 2 bases at V and 1 base at J, with 15 bases in the middle. Germline V lookup: CDR1 MDHEN, CDR2 SYDVKM. The CDR3 has 16 residues. For the CDR3, the DNA is TGTGCCAGCAGTTTAATTACAGGACCTGGTTCCTACGAGCAGTACTTC. It is translated as CASSLITGPGSYEQYF. The full variable domain, its missing parts supplied by reference TRBV28 and TRBJ2-7, is DVKVTQSSRYLVKRTGEKVFLECVQDMDHENMFWYRQDPGLGLRLIYFSYDVKMKEKGDIPEGYSVSREKKERFSLILESASTNQTSMYLCASSLITGPGSYEQYFGPGTRLTVT.

A remark on this clonotype: A much larger clone lies a single base off, so this may be a read error. The rearrangement links TRBV3-1 to TRBJ2-5, with a tentative D call TRBD1 (6 bases). CDR1 is LGHDT, CDR2 YNNKEL, per germline (reference sequence). This CDR3 contains 15 residues. Trimming took 4 bases from V and 2 from J, leaving 14 bases between them. Written as DNA, the CDR3 is TGTGCCAGCAGCCGAACTGTCAGGGGACAAGAGACCCAGTACTTC. The encoded protein is CASSRTVRGQETQYF.

The chain combines TRBV27 with TRBJ2-7; D is unclear. The CDR3 has 14 amino acids. Between the trimmed V and J ends, which lost 0 bases and 2 bases, there was a span of 8 bases. Per the germline V gene, CDR1 is MNHEY and CDR2 is SMNVEV (reference sequence). CDR3 in amino acids: CASSLSAYAYEQYF. The DNA of the CDR3 is TGTGCCAGCAGTTTATCCGCGTATGCCTACGAGCAGTACTTC.

This clonotype has a handful of counts. The chain joins TRBV7-9 to TRBJ2-7; D call uncertain. This CDR3 has 14 residues. Germline lookup yields CDR1 SEHNR and CDR2 FQNEAQ (reference sequence). V dropped 8 bases and J dropped 0 bases, with 14 bases sitting between them. Here the CDR3 DNA reads TGTGCCAGCCTAAGGACGGCGAGCTCCTACGAGCAGTACTTC. Amino acid sequence: CASLRTASSYEQYF. Complete variable domain (other parts from reference TRBV7-9 and TRBJ2-7): DTGVSQNPRHKITKRGQNVTFRCDPISEHNRLYWYRQTLGQGPEFLTYFQNEAQLEKSRLLSDRFSAERPKGSFSTLEIQRTEQGDSAMYLCASLRTASSYEQYFGPGTRLTVT.

Worth noting for this clonotype: Since a much larger clone is just one base distant, this may be a read error. The genes are TRBV11-1 and TRBJ2-3; 10 bases match TRBD2. The V and J ends lost 11 bases and 8 bases, in that order; junction bases with no gene match: 16. The CDR3 runs 15 residues. Looked up from germline, CDR1 is SGHAT and CDR2 is FQDESV (reference sequence). The CDR3 DNA follows: TGTGCCTGCGCCCTAACTAGCGGGGTAAGAGGTACGCAGTATTTT. Translating it yields CACALTSGVRGTQYF.

V usage is TRBV12-3 or TRBV12-4 and J usage is TRBJ2-1; 10 bases agree with TRBD2. The CDR3 runs to 17 residues. V lost 7 bases to trimming and J lost 8 bases; unmatched junction nucleotides: 17. This CDR3 reads CASTWRAGGPEEDEQFF. CDR3 sequence (DNA): TGTGCCAGCACCTGGCGAGCGGGGGGGCCGGAGGAGGATGAGCAGTTCTTC.

This clonotype has more than one count but fewer than ten. The V call is TRBV12-5, the J call TRBJ2-7, with a weak D call TRBD2 (5 bases). This CDR3 contains 17 residues. Germline V gene lookup returns CDR1 LGHNT and CDR2 FRNRAP. Trimming pared 0 bases from V and 2 bases from J, leaving 17 bases between. The CDR3 here is CASGLVRGHPSAYEQYF. DNA for the CDR3: TGTGCTAGTGGTTTGGTACGGGGTCACCCTTCGGCCTACGAGCAGTACTTC.

V and J are TRBV2 and TRBJ1-4; 7 nucleotides agree with TRBD1. The CDR3 sequence is 17 residues long. The germline CDR1 and CDR2 sequences are SNHLY and FYNNEI. J was trimmed by 6 bases and V by 1 base; bases with no gene match: 11. The CDR3 coding sequence is TGTGCCAGCAGTGAAGGCGCCTGGGGAGGGGGCTATGAAAAACTGTTTTTT. Amino acid sequence: CASSEGAWGGGYEKLFF.

In its sample, this clonotype was seen a few times. This rearrangement joins TRBV6-6 to TRBJ2-6, with D uncertain. From germline, CDR1 is MNHNY and CDR2 SVGAGI (reference sequence). Trimming left V 6 bases short and J 1 base short, with 10 bases between. CDR3 length: 15 amino acids. The CDR3 region is CASSHLGSGANVLTF. The CDR3 DNA is TGTGCCAGCAGCCACCTGGGATCTGGGGCCAACGTCCTGACTTTC.

In this sample, this clonotype turned up a few times. Written as DNA, the CDR3 is TGCGCCAGCAGCCAACTTAGTACGGACTATGGCTACACCTTC. It encodes CASSQLSTDYGYTF. V and J are TRBV4-1 and TRBJ1-2; D gene uncertain. The CDR3 totals 14 residues. Trimming pared 2 bases from V and 3 bases from J, leaving 10 bases between. Per the germline V gene, CDR1 is MGHRA and CDR2 is YSYEKL.

This clonotype was counted a few times. This rearrangement joins TRBV27 to TRBJ2-5; 8 nucleotides align to TRBD2. V lost 6 bases and J lost 1; bases outside the gene matches: 10. The CDR3 sequence is 16 residues long. CDR1 is MNHEY and CDR2 is SMNVEV in the germline V gene (reference sequence). Here the CDR3 reads CASRKGGGRFQETQYF. In DNA, the CDR3 is TGTGCCAGCAGGAAGGGCGGGGGGCGATTCCAAGAGACCCAGTACTTC.

This clonotype has just a few counts. CDR3 nucleotides: TGCAGCGTTCTTATCCCGGCTGGTGGCTACACCTTC. Its protein is CSVLIPAGGYTF. This chain connects TRBV29-1 to TRBJ1-2, with D unclear. Between the trimmed V and J ends, which lost 5 bases and 7 bases, there was a span of 14 bases. The CDR3 length is 12 residues. Germline V gene data show CDR1 as SQVTM and CDR2 as ANQGSEA.